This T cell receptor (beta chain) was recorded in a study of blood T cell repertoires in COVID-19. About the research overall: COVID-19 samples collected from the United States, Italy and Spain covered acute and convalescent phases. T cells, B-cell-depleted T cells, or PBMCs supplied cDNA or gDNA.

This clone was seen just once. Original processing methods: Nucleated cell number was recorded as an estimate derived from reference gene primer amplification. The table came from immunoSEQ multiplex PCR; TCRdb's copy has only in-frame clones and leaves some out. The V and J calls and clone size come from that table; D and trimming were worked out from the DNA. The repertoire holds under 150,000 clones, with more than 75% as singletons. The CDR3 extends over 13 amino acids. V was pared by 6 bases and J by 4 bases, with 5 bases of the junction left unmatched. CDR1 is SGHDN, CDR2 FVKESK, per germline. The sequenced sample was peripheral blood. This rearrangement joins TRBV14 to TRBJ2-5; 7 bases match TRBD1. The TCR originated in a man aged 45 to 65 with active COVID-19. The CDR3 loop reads CASSRDRAETQYF. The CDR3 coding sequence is TGTGCCAGCAGTCGAGACAGGGCAGAGACCCAGTACTTC.